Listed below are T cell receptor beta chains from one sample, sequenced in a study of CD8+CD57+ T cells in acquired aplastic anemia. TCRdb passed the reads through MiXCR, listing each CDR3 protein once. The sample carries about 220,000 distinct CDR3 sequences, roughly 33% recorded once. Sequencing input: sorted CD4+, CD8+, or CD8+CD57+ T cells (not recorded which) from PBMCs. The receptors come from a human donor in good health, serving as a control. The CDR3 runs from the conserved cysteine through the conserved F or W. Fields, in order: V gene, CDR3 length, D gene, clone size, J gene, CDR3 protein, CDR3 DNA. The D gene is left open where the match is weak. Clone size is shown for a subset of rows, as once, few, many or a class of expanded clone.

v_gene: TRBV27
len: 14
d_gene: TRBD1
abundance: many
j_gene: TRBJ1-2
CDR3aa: CASSPGQGNYGYTF
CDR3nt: TGTGCCAGCAGCCCCGGACAGGGGAACTATGGCTACACCTTC

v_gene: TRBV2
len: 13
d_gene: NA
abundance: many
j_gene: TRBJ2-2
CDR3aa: CASSEGLGGELFF
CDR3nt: TGTGCCAGCAGTGAGGGGCTGGGCGGGGAGCTGTTTTTT

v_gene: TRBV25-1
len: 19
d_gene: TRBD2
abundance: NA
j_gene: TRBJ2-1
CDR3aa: CASSHGSLAGVPTYNEQFF
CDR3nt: TGTGCCAGCAGCCACGGTTCCCTAGCGGGGGTCCCTACGTACAATGAGCAGTTCTTC

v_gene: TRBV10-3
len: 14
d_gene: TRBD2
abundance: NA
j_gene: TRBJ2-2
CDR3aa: CAISASGRAGELFF
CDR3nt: TGTGCCATCAGTGCTAGCGGCCGGGCCGGGGAGCTGTTTTTT

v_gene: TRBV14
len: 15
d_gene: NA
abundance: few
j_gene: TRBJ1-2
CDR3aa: CASSQQAGDGYGYTF
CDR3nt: TGTGCCAGCAGCCAACAGGCCGGGGACGGATATGGCTACACCTTC

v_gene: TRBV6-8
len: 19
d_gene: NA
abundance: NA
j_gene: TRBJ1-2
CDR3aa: CASRSKRLGRGPSNYGYTF
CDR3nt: TGTGCCAGCAGAAGCAAACGCTTGGGCAGGGGACCTTCTAACTATGGCTACACCTTC

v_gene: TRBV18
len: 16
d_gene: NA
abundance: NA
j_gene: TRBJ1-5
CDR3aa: CASSPYSRGSNQPQHF
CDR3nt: TGTGCCAGCTCACCATATAGCAGGGGTAGCAATCAGCCCCAGCATTTT

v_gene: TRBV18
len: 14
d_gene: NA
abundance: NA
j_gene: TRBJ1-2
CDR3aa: CASSPGDLLNGYTF
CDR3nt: TGTGCCAGCTCACCAGGGGATTTGCTTAATGGCTACACCTTC

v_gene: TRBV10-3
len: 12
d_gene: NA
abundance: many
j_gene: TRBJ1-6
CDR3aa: CAAGEAGSPLHF
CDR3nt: TGTGCCGCCGGGGAGGCGGGTTCACCCCTCCACTTT

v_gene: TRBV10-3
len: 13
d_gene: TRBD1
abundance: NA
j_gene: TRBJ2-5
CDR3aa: CAISAKGAETQYF
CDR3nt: TGTGCCATCAGTGCAAAGGGGGCAGAGACCCAGTACTTC

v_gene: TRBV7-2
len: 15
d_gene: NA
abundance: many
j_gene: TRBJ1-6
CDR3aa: CASSLVVRPNSPLHF
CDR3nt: TGTGCCAGCAGCTTAGTTGTCCGCCCGAATTCACCCCTCCACTTT

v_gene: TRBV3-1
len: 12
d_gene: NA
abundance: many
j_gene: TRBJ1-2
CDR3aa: CASSQDVRSYTF
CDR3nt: TGTGCCAGCAGCCAAGACGTAAGGTCCTACACCTTC

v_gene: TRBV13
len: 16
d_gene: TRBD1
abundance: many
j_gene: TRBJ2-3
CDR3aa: CASSLVGTGGTDTQYF
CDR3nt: TGTGCCAGCAGCTTAGTGGGGACAGGGGGCACAGATACGCAGTATTTT

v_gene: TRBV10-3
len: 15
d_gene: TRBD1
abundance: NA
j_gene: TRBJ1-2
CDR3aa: CASSHRTGGDYGYTF
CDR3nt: TGTGCCAGCAGCCACAGGACAGGGGGGGACTATGGCTACACCTTC

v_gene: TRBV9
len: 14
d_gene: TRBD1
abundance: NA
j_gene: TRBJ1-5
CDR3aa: CASSGQGANQPQHF
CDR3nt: TGTGCCAGCAGCGGACAGGGGGCGAATCAGCCCCAGCATTTT

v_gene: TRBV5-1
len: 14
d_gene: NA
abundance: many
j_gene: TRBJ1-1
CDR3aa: CASSSIPGNTEAFF
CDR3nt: TGCGCCAGCAGCTCCATCCCAGGCAACACTGAAGCTTTCTTT

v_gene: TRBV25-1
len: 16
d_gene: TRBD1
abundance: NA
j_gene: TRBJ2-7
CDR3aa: CASRRLTGQGTYEQYF
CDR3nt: TGTGCCAGCAGACGTCTAACGGGACAGGGCACCTACGAGCAGTACTTC

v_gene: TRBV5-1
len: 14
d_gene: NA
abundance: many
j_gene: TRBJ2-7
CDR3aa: CASSLAWGSNEQYF
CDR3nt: TGCGCCAGCAGCTTGGCCTGGGGGAGTAACGAGCAGTACTTC

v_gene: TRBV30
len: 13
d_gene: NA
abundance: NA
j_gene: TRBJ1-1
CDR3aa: CAWSRTATGEAFF
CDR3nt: TGTGCCTGGTCACGGACAGCCACCGGCGAAGCTTTCTTT

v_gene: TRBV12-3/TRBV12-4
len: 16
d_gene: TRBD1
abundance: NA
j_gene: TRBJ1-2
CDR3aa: CASSLRDRGLGYGYTF
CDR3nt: TGTGCCAGCAGCCTCCGGGACAGGGGGCTGGGGTATGGCTACACCTTC

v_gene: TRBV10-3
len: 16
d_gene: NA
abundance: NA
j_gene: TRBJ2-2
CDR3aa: CAISESLSINTGELFF
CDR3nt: TGTGCCATCAGTGAGTCGTTATCCATAAACACCGGGGAGCTGTTTTTT

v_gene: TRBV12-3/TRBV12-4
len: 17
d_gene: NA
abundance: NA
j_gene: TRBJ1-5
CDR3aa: CASSLDSWQDSNQPQHF
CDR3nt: TGTGCCAGCAGTTTAGATAGCTGGCAGGATAGCAATCAGCCCCAGCATTTT

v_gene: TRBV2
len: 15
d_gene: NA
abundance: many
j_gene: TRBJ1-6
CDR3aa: CASSKQGIDNSPLHF
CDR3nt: TGTGCCAGCAGCAAACAGGGTATTGACAATTCACCCCTCCACTTT

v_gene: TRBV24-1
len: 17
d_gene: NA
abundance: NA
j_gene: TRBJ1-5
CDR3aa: CATSEALTGGSNQPQHF
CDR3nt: TGTGCCACCAGTGAAGCGCTTACAGGTGGAAGCAATCAGCCCCAGCATTTT

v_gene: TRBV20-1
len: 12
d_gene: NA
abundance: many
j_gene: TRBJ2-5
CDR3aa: CSASDAVETQYF
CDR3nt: TGCAGTGCTAGTGACGCGGTAGAGACCCAGTACTTC

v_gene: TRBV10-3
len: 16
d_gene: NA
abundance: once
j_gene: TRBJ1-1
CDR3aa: CAISYSPMGGSTEAFF
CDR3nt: TGTGCCATCAGTTACTCGCCTATGGGGGGCAGCACTGAAGCTTTCTTT

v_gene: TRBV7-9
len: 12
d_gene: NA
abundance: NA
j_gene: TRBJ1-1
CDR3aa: CASSLGTQEAFF
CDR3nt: TGTGCCAGCAGCTTAGGGACACAAGAAGCTTTCTTT

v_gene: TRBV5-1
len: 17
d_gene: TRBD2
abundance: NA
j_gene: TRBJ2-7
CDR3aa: CASSFRVSGGPPYEQYF
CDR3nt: TGCGCCAGCAGCTTCCGGGTTAGCGGGGGACCTCCCTACGAGCAGTACTTC

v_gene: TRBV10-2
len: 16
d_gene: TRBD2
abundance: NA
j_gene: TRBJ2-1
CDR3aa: CAARGLAGAPYNEQFF
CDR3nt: TGCGCCGCCCGGGGACTAGCGGGAGCCCCCTACAATGAGCAGTTCTTC

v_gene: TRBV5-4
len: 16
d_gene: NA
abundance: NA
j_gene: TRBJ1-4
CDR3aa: CASSSGQNLANEKLFF
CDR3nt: TGTGCCAGCAGCTCCGGACAGAACCTAGCTAATGAAAAACTGTTTTTT

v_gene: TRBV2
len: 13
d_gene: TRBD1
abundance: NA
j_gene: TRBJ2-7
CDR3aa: CASSGQVPYEQYF
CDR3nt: TGTGCCAGCAGCGGACAGGTACCCTACGAGCAGTACTTC

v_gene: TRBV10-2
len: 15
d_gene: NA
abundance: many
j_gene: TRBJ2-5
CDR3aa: CASSETDRGLETQYF
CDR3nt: TGCGCCAGCAGTGAGACAGATCGGGGGTTAGAGACCCAGTACTTC

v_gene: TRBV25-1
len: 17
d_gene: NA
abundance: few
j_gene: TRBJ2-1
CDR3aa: CASSRRIPADPYNEQFF
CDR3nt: TGTGCCAGCAGCCGCAGAATTCCTGCGGATCCTTACAATGAGCAGTTCTTC